Listed below are T cell receptor beta chains from one sample, sequenced in a study of T-cell memory formation after mild COVID-19. TCRdb reprocessed the 5' RACE reads with MiXCR, giving one entry per CDR3 protein. This sample carries under 650,000 distinct CDR3 sequences, roughly 18% of them seen once, and the ten largest clones take 9.5% to 15%. The sequenced sample was PBMCs or a T cell subset sorted from them (not recorded which). Every receptor here comes from an adult woman who had mild COVID-19 (a few samples of this study predate the infection). Cell type and time point are not known. Both conserved end residues are part of each CDR3. The order of the fields is V gene, D gene, J gene, CDR3 length, clone size, CDR3 DNA, CDR3 protein. A D gene is named only where the DNA matches it firmly. Rows may omit the clone size; those that give it use once, few, many or a size class.

>TRBV27|TRBD2|TRBJ2-4|20|-
TGTGCCAGCAGTTTAGTCACCTCCGGGACTAGCGGGGGGGCCAGAAACATTCAGTACTTC
CASSLVTSGTSGGARNIQYF
>TRBV11-2|-|TRBJ2-1|15|few
TGTGCCAGCAGCTTAGAGTGGGGTGGCTACAATGAGCAGTTCTTC
CASSLEWGGYNEQFF
>TRBV5-1|TRBD2|TRBJ2-2|16|-
TGCGCCAGCAGCGCTACTAGCGGGTCGAACACCGGGGAGCTGTTTTTT
CASSATSGSNTGELFF
>TRBV6-2/TRBV6-3|-|TRBJ1-5|13|-
TGTGCCAGCAGTCTGACAGCCGATCAGCCCCAGCATTTT
CASSLTADQPQHF
>TRBV20-1|-|TRBJ2-6|14|-
TGCAGTGCAGCAGGGACACCTGGGGCCAACGTCCTGACTTTC
CSAAGTPGANVLTF
>TRBV4-1|TRBD1|TRBJ1-5|16|-
TGCGCCAGCAGCCAAGATGGGGGGACAGGGACTCAGCCCCAGCATTTT
CASSQDGGTGTQPQHF
>TRBV7-9|-|TRBJ1-2|13|-
TGTGCCAGCAGCCAACACGGGGGATATGGCTACACCTTC
CASSQHGGYGYTF
>TRBV2|-|TRBJ2-2|14|-
TGTGCCAGCATAAGGACTACTAACACCGGGGAGCTGTTTTTT
CASIRTTNTGELFF
>TRBV27|-|TRBJ1-2|17|few
TGTGCCAGCAGCCCATCCGGCGAGAGTCTTACGCTTTGGGGCTACACCTTC
CASSPSGESLTLWGYTF
>TRBV6-2/TRBV6-3|-|TRBJ1-1|18|-
TGTGCCAGCAGTTTTTTCAGGGGCCTCGGCCCCATGAACACTGAAGCTTTCTTT
CASSFFRGLGPMNTEAFF
>TRBV5-4|-|TRBJ1-1|12|-
TGTGCCAGCAGCGCAGGGGCCACTGAAGCTTTCTTT
CASSAGATEAFF
>TRBV24-1|TRBD2|TRBJ2-1|15|-
TGTGCCACCAGTGTTCCCCTAGCGGGAGCCTATGAGCAGTTCTTC
CATSVPLAGAYEQFF
>TRBV7-9|-|TRBJ2-1|16|-
TGTGCCAGCAGCCCCCCATGGTACTCTATCTACAATGAGCAGTTCTTC
CASSPPWYSIYNEQFF
>TRBV20-1|-|TRBJ2-3|11|-
TGCAGTGCCCCCCACACCGGTACGCAGTATTTT
CSAPHTGTQYF
>TRBV21-1|-|TRBJ1-1|14|-
TGTGCCAGCAGACAGGGGATTTTCGACACTGAAGCTTTATTT
CASRQGIFDTEALF
>TRBV19|-|TRBJ2-1|12|few
TGTGCCAGTAGTAACCTACCCGGGGGGCAGTTCTTC
CASSNLPGGQFF
>TRBV9|TRBD1|TRBJ2-1|14|few
TGTGCCAGCAGCGTACAGACAGGGTCCAGGGAGCAGTTCTTC
CASSVQTGSREQFF
>TRBV7-9|TRBD1|TRBJ2-3|17|few
TGTGCCAGCAGCGACTGGGACAGGGGGCACCGCACAGATACGCAGTATTTT
CASSDWDRGHRTDTQYF
>TRBV5-1|-|TRBJ2-5|15|few
TGCGCCAGCAGCTTGTATCCGGGAGAGCAAGAGACCCAGTACTTC
CASSLYPGEQETQYF
>TRBV7-8|-|TRBJ2-7|16|few
TGTGCCAGCAGCTTAGCCGCAAGGGGAAACTCCTACGAGCAGTACTTC
CASSLAARGNSYEQYF
>TRBV15|TRBD2|TRBJ2-3|16|few
TGTGCCACCAGTAGAGGACTAGCGGGGCTCACAGATACGCAGTATTTT
CATSRGLAGLTDTQYF
>TRBV7-2|TRBD2|TRBJ2-3|17|few
TGTGCCAGCAGCAAAGTAGGACTAGCGGGGAGCACAGATACGCAGTATTTT
CASSKVGLAGSTDTQYF
>TRBV4-1|-|TRBJ1-2|16|few
TGCGCCAGCAGCCAAGTCTTGGCCGGGAACCTCTATGGCTACACCTTC
CASSQVLAGNLYGYTF
>TRBV9|TRBD2|TRBJ2-3|15|-
TGTGCCAGCAGCGTAGAGTGGGGGGGAACAGATACGCAGTATTTT
CASSVEWGGTDTQYF
>TRBV7-2|TRBD1|TRBJ1-2|18|few
TGTGCCAGCAGCTTAGCGTTCGGTATAGGGACAGCGTACTATGGCTACACCTTC
CASSLAFGIGTAYYGYTF
>TRBV4-1|TRBD1|TRBJ2-7|14|-
TGCGCCAGCAGCCAAGGGGGACAGGGTTTCGAGCAGTACTTC
CASSQGGQGFEQYF
>TRBV5-1|-|TRBJ2-2|16|few
TGCGCCAGCAGTCAAAGTGGGCTGGGAAACACCGGGGAGCTGTTTTTT
CASSQSGLGNTGELFF
>TRBV5-1|-|TRBJ1-1|14|few
TGCGCCAGCAGCTTAGAACACGGATACACTGAAGCTTTCTTT
CASSLEHGYTEAFF
>TRBV4-1|-|TRBJ2-1|13|few
TGCGCCAGCAGCCAAAACAGGGAGGATGAGCAGTTCTTC
CASSQNREDEQFF
>TRBV9|-|TRBJ2-5|15|few
TGTGCCAGCAGCGTAGACGGGGGGCCGGGGGAGACCCAGTACTTC
CASSVDGGPGETQYF
>TRBV29-1|-|TRBJ1-1|11|few
TGCAGCGTTACAGGTCCGACTGAAGCTTTCTTT
CSVTGPTEAFF
>TRBV7-2|-|TRBJ1-3|14|-
TGTGCCAGCAGCCAGACAGGCTCTGGAAACACCATATATTTT
CASSQTGSGNTIYF
>TRBV2|TRBD1|TRBJ1-6|15|-
TGTGCCAGCATCGAATCCCCGGACAGGGAATCACCCCTCCACTTT
CASIESPDRESPLHF
>TRBV20-1|TRBD1|TRBJ1-5|17|-
TGCAGTGCTAGAGATCCCACGACAGGGAATCCTAGACAGCCCCAGCATTTT
CSARDPTTGNPRQPQHF
>TRBV10-3|TRBD2|TRBJ2-1|16|few
TGTGCCATCAGTCCGTGGGCTAGCGGGGGGGTCGATGAGCAGTTCTTC
CAISPWASGGVDEQFF
>TRBV11-2|-|TRBJ2-3|14|-
TGTGCCAGCAGCACAGGAATTGGGTCGGATACGCAGTATTTT
CASSTGIGSDTQYF
>TRBV6-2/TRBV6-3|-|TRBJ1-1|14|few
TGTGCCAGCAGTTACTCGGCAGGGGACACTGAAGCTTTCTTT
CASSYSAGDTEAFF
>TRBV27|TRBD2|TRBJ2-7|16|once
TGTGCCAGCAGTGCCTTACTAGCGGGAGGGCCTCACGAGCAGTACTTC
CASSALLAGGPHEQYF
>TRBV7-6|TRBD1|TRBJ2-7|15|-
TGTGCCAGCAGCTTAGGAGGGACAGGGTATTACGAGCAGTACTTC
CASSLGGTGYYEQYF
>TRBV6-1|TRBD1|TRBJ1-5|15|-
TGTGCCAGCAGTGAAGTTACAGGGGGCAATCAGCCCCAGCATTTT
CASSEVTGGNQPQHF
>TRBV30|-|TRBJ1-1|13|few
TGTGCCTGGAGTGCAGGAGGGTACACTGAAGCTTTCTTT
CAWSAGGYTEAFF
>TRBV5-4|-|TRBJ2-5|15|-
TGTGCCAGCAGCTTGTACGACAGTTCCCAAGAGACCCAGTACTTC
CASSLYDSSQETQYF
>TRBV11-3|-|TRBJ2-3|13|few
TGTGCCAGCAGTACCGTATCAGCAGATACGCAGTATTTT
CASSTVSADTQYF
>TRBV3-1|TRBD2|TRBJ2-1|14|many
TGTGCCAGCAGCCCGCTAGCGGGAGGCAATGAGCAGTTCTTC
CASSPLAGGNEQFF
>TRBV7-6|TRBD2|TRBJ2-1|16|few
TGTGCCAGCAGCCCCCTTAGCGGGAGGCTTTACAATGAGCAGTTCTTC
CASSPLSGRLYNEQFF
>TRBV20-1|-|TRBJ1-1|11|few
TGCAGTGCTAGAGATGCAGGGGAAGCTTTCTTT
CSARDAGEAFF
>TRBV2|-|TRBJ1-2|13|-
TGTGCCAGCAGTGACGGTTCTAACTATGGCTACACCTTC
CASSDGSNYGYTF
>TRBV4-2|TRBD2|TRBJ2-4|16|few
TGTGCCAGCAGCCGAGGACTAGCGGGAGAGGGGGACATTCAGTACTTC
CASSRGLAGEGDIQYF
>TRBV7-8|TRBD2|TRBJ2-7|15|few
TGTGCCAGCAGCTTTATAGCGGGAGGCGCGGGAGAGCAGTACTTC
CASSFIAGGAGEQYF
>TRBV20-1|TRBD1|TRBJ1-2|13|few
TGCAGTGCTAGAGAACAGGGGGTCTATGGCTACACCTTC
CSAREQGVYGYTF
>TRBV20-1|-|TRBJ1-4|15|few
TGCAGTGTGGTACCGACCCGGCGGGGTAATGAAAAACTGTTTTTT
CSVVPTRRGNEKLFF
>TRBV7-2|-|TRBJ2-4|14|few
TGTGCCAGCAGCTTATCCGGGCCTGAAAACATTCAGTACTTC
CASSLSGPENIQYF
>TRBV7-6|TRBD2|TRBJ2-1|16|-
TGTGCCAGCAGCTTAGGAGCGGGAGGGGAAGGCAATGAGCAGTTCTTC
CASSLGAGGEGNEQFF
>TRBV5-1|-|TRBJ2-1|15|-
TGCGCCAGCAGCTTGGGGACAGGAGGGCTCAATGAGCAGTTCTTC
CASSLGTGGLNEQFF
>TRBV7-9|TRBD2|TRBJ2-1|13|-
TGTGCCAGCAAGTCTAGCGGGGACCTAGAGCAGTTCTTC
CASKSSGDLEQFF
>TRBV30|-|TRBJ2-7|13|-
TGTGCCTGCCTACGGGACGGATCCTACGAGCAGTACTTC
CACLRDGSYEQYF
>TRBV20-1|TRBD2|TRBJ2-7|15|many
TGCAGTGCTAGAGATGGCCGGGAGGCTACGGGGGAGCAGTACTTC
CSARDGREATGEQYF
>TRBV20-1|-|TRBJ2-7|15|many
TGCAGTGCTAGAGGAGTCGGGGGCTTTAAGGACGAGCAGTACTTC
CSARGVGGFKDEQYF
>TRBV6-4|TRBD1|TRBJ2-1|14|few
TGTGCCAGCAGTGGAGACAGGGGCCACAATGAGCAGTTCTTC
CASSGDRGHNEQFF
>TRBV12-3/TRBV12-4|TRBD1|TRBJ2-7|16|-
TGTGCCAGCAGAGGGGGGGGACAGGGTGGAGGTTTCGAGCAGTACTTC
CASRGGGQGGGFEQYF